A single sample gave rise to the 13 T cell receptor beta chains below, sequenced in a study of CD8 T cells in Susac syndrome. Reverse transcription of roughly 0.5 to 1 ug RNA used random hexamers. Using its own MiXCR run on the immunoSEQ multiplex PCR reads, TCRdb lists one record per CDR3 protein. The table shows more than 130,000 distinct CDR3 sequences, with approximately 95% occurring only once. Sequencing was done on a sample of CD8+ T cells from PBMCs. The receptors were gathered from a human donor in good health.

This rearrangement joins TRBV30 to TRBJ2-3; D is uncertain. The V gene lost 2 bases and the J gene lost 3 bases, with 6 bases spanning the gap. The CDR3 sequence is 12 residues long. Germline loops: CDR1 GTSNPN, CDR2 SVGIG (reference sequence). The chain's CDR3 is CAWSTQTDTQYF. The CDR3 region has the DNA TGTGCCTGGAGTACCCAGACAGATACGCAGTATTTT. The entire variable domain, with the rest obtained from reference TRBV30 and TRBJ2-3, is as follows: SQTIHQWPATLVQPVGSPLSLECTVEGTSNPNLYWYRQAAGRGLQLLFYSVGIGQISSEVPQNLSASRPQDRQFILSSKKLLLSDSGFYLCAWSTQTDTQYFGPGTRLTVL.

The chain employs TRBV7-9 and TRBJ2-1; 8 nucleotides agree with TRBD2. The CDR3 length is 15 residues. The V gene's germline CDR1 is SEHNR and CDR2 FQNEAQ (reference sequence). V gave up 5 bases and J gave up 7 bases; unmatched junction bases: 10. The CDR3 DNA reads TGTGCCAGCAGCATCCGGGAGGGCCTGGAAAATGAGCAGTTCTTC. The encoded protein is CASSIREGLENEQFF. The full variable domain, its missing parts supplied by reference TRBV7-9 and TRBJ2-1, is DTGVSQNPRHKITKRGQNVTFRCDPISEHNRLYWYRQTLGQGPEFLTYFQNEAQLEKSRLLSDRFSAERPKGSFSTLEIQRTEQGDSAMYLCASSIREGLENEQFFGPGTRLTVL.

This rearrangement joins TRBV15 to TRBJ2-5, with unresolved D. The CDR3 loop spans 15 amino acids. Trimming removed 0 bases from V and 1 base from J, with 9 bases in between. Germline CDR1 is LNHNV and CDR2 is YYDKDF (reference sequence). In nucleotides, the CDR3 is TGTGCCACCAGCAGAGATCCCGCCGTCCAAGAGACCCAGTACTTC. This encodes CATSRDPAVQETQYF.

The V gene is TRBV15, the J gene TRBJ2-3; weak D call: TRBD2 (6 bases). CDR1 and CDR2 from the germline V gene are LNHNV and YYDKDF (reference sequence). Trimming stripped 8 bases from V and 2 bases from J, with 14 bases between. This CDR3 has 14 amino acids. The CDR3 loop is CATGVAEATDTQYF. DNA of the CDR3: TGTGCCACCGGGGTAGCGGAGGCCACAGATACGCAGTATTTT.

The gene calls are TRBV29-1 and TRBJ1-2; D is unclear. Trimming took 3 bases from V and 4 from J, leaving 9 bases between them. From germline, CDR1 is SQVTM and CDR2 ANQGSEA. This CDR3 comprises 12 residues. The CDR3 sequence is CSVDSQSYGYTF. The CDR3 DNA is TGCAGCGTTGACTCCCAAAGCTATGGCTACACCTTC.

The chain's CDR3 is CASSSGDQYEQYF. Here the CDR3 DNA reads TGTGCCAGCTCATCCGGGGACCAATACGAGCAGTACTTC. This chain links TRBV18 with TRBJ2-7; D tentatively fits TRBD1 or TRBD2 (5 bases each). V was pared by 5 bases and J by 4 bases, with 12 bases between. CDR1 is KGHSH, CDR2 LQKENI, per germline. The CDR3 spans 13 residues.

V is TRBV12-5 and J is TRBJ1-1, with 7 bases matching TRBD1. Per germline, CDR1 LGHNT and CDR2 FRNRAP. CDR3 length: 12 amino acids. Trimming took 3 bases from V and 11 from J; bases not matched to a gene: 6. The CDR3 is CASGFGQAEAFF. The DNA of the CDR3 is TGTGCTAGTGGTTTTGGACAGGCGGAGGCTTTCTTT.

This sequence joins TRBV6-1 and TRBJ2-5; maybe TRBD1 (6 bases). V was trimmed by 5 bases and J by 2 bases, leaving 18 bases between them. CDR1 is MNHNS, CDR2 SASEGT, per germline. CDR3 length: 16 amino acids. In DNA, the CDR3 is TGTGCCAGCAGTCTTAGGACAGCCAGGACACAAGAGACCCAGTACTTC. It codes for CASSLRTARTQETQYF.

The J gene is TRBJ2-1, the V gene TRBV24-1, with D unclear. V lost 0 bases and J 7 bases, leaving 12 bases between the germline ends. The germline V gene encodes CDR1 KGHDR and CDR2 SFDVKD. This CDR3 is built from 15 residues. In DNA form, the CDR3 reads TGTGCCACCAGTGATTTGGATCGGGCCGGGAATGAGCAGTTCTTC. As protein: CATSDLDRAGNEQFF.

The chain joins TRBV16 to TRBJ1-1; no firm D call. Trimming took off 3 bases at V and 1 base at J, with 12 bases between the two ends. Per the germline V gene, CDR1 is KGHSY and CDR2 is FQNENV. CDR3 size: 15 residues. For the CDR3, the DNA is TGTGCCAGCAGCCACGTCGCGGTTTGGAACACTGAAGCTTTCTTT. Protein product: CASSHVAVWNTEAFF. Full variable domain (remainder filled in from reference TRBV16 and TRBJ1-1): GEEVAQTPKHLVRGEGQKAKLYCAPIKGHSYVFWYQQVLKNEFKFLISFQNENVFDETGMPKERFSAKCLPNSPCSLEIQATKLEDSAVYFCASSHVAVWNTEAFFGQGTRLTVV.

This sequence joins TRBV6-5 and TRBJ2-2; D may match TRBD1 or TRBD2 (5 bases each). Germline V lookup: CDR1 MNHEY, CDR2 SVGAGI. This CDR3 has 16 amino acids. Trimming took off 2 bases at V and 5 bases at J, with 15 bases between the two ends. The CDR3 is CASSYGASQVTGELFF. The CDR3 DNA reads as TGTGCCAGCAGTTACGGGGCTAGCCAGGTGACCGGGGAGCTGTTTTTT.

The chain recombines TRBV19 with TRBJ2-2; tentative D call: TRBD1 (6 bases). The CDR3 length is 14 residues. V lost 5 bases, J lost 7 bases, and 14 bases lay in between. Germline V lookup: CDR1 LNHDA, CDR2 SQIVND (reference sequence). The CDR3 loop is CASSVWGHSGELFF. The CDR3 DNA reads as TGTGCCAGTAGTGTTTGGGGGCACAGCGGGGAGCTGTTTTTT.

CDR3 protein: CASSDTRGNYGYTF. The DNA of the CDR3 is TGTGCCAGCAGTGATACCAGGGGAAACTATGGCTACACCTTC. V is TRBV9 and J is TRBJ1-2, with D possibly matching TRBD1 (6 bases). Trimming removed 5 bases from V and 2 bases from J, with 13 bases in between. CDR1 SGDLS and CDR2 YYNGEE come from the germline V gene. This CDR3 has 14 amino acids.